This T cell receptor (beta chain) was identified during a study of blood T cells in healthy people across ages. Unmatched junction bases numbered 6, after V lost 3 bases and J lost 0 bases. The germline gives CDR1 MGHRA, CDR2 YSYEKL. The CDR3 loop spans 16 amino acids. Alongside a J-beta primer mix, a sample-barcoded 5' primer served in a second PCR lasting 7 to 11 cycles. MiXCR was run by TCRdb on the 5' RACE reads, yielding one entry per CDR3 protein. The sample records some 900,000 distinct CDR3 sequences, 45% to 50% being singletons. Sequenced: blood. The chain employs TRBV4-1 and TRBJ1-2; the match to TRBD1 covers 8 bases. The receptor comes from a young man in good health. The CDR3 region is CASSQGQALSNYGYTF. The DNA for the CDR3 is TGCGCCAGCAGCCAGGGACAGGCTTTATCTAACTATGGCTACACCTTC.